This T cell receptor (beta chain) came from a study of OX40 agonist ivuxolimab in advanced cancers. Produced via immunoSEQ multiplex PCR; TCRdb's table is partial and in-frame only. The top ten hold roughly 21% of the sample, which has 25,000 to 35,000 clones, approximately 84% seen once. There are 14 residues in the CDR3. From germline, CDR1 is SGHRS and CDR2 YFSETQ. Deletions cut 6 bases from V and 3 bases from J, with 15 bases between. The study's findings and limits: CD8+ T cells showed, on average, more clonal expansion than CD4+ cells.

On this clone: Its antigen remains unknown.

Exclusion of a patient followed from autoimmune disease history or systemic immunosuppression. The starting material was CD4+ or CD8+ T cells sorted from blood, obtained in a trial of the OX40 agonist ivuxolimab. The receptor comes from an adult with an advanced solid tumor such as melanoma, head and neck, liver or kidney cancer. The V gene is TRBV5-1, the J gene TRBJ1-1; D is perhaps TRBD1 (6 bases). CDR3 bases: TGCGCCAGCAAGGGGGACGGTTCGGACACTGAAGCTTTCTTT. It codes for CASKGDGSDTEAFF.